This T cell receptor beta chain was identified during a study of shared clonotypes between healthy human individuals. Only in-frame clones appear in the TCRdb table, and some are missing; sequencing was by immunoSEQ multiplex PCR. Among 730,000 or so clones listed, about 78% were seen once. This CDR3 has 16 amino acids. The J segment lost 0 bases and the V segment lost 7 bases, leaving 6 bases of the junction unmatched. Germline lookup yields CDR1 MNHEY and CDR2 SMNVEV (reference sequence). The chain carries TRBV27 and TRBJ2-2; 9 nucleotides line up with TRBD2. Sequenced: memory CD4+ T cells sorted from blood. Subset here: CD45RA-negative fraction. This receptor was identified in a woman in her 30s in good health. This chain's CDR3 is CASKGGRVSNTGELFF. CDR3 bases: TGTGCCAGCAAAGGCGGGAGGGTTTCGAACACCGGGGAGCTGTTTTTT.